This T cell receptor (beta chain) was sequenced during a study of blood T cell repertoires in COVID-19. TCRdb keeps only in-frame clones here, not all; method: immunoSEQ multiplex PCR. The sample shows 210,000 or so clones, around 89% of them seen only once. This clone was found a few times. This CDR3 is built from 15 residues. Germline V lookup: CDR1 LNHDA, CDR2 SQIVND (reference sequence). V dropped 6 bases and J dropped 4; count of bases not matched to a gene: 9. Sequenced input: peripheral blood. The source of this sequence is a man between 25 and 39 years old with COVID-19, enrolled during active disease. The rearrangement links TRBV19 to TRBJ1-2, with 9 bases identical to TRBD1. CDR3 coding DNA: TGTGCCAGTAGGGGAGGGACAGGGAGTGCCTATGGCTACACCTTC. Its protein is CASRGGTGSAYGYTF.